Reported below is one T cell receptor beta chain. Antigen: not known. The sample originates from a study of cytomegalovirus exposure and HLA in healthy donors. Study background: For the approximately 400 genotyped donors, more than 65% fell within the Caucasian-associated ancestry cluster. Findings and limits, study-wide: TCR beta chain V- and J-gene trimming was linked, in a later analysis, to a missense variant in DCLRE1C. Most likely, a cluster of highly shared sequence variants arose as a sequencing artifact.

The PCR had 60 Vbeta and 13 Jbeta primers. Only in-frame clones appear in the TCRdb table, and some are missing; sequencing was by immunoSEQ multiplex PCR. The data contain some 100,000 clones, 70% to 80% of them singletons. The J segment lost 6 bases and the V segment lost 8 bases, leaving 21 bases of the junction unmatched. The CDR3 is 17 residues long. CDR1 is SQVTM and CDR2 is ANQGSEA in the germline V gene. The TCR originated in a human donor in good health. V gene TRBV29-1 combines with J gene TRBJ2-1; 8 bases fit TRBD2. The sequencing sample was made of PBMCs. The CDR3 sequence is CSSLPRQGLAGSNEQFF. In DNA form, the CDR3 reads TGCAGCTCTTTGCCCCGTCAGGGGCTAGCGGGCTCCAATGAGCAGTTCTTC.